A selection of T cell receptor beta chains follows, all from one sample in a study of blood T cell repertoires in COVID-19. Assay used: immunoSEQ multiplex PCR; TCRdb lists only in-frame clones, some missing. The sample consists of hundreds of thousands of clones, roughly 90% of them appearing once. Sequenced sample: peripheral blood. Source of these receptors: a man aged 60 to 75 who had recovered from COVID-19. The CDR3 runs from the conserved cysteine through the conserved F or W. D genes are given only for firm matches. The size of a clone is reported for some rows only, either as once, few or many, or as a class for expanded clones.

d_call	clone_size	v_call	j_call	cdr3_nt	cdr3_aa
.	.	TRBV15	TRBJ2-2	TGTGCCACCAGCAGTTACAGCCTGAACACCGGGGAGCTGTTTTTT	CATSSYSLNTGELFF
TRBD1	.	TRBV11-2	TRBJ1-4	TGTGCCAGCAGCTCCAGGACAGGGCGGGTTGAAAAACTGTTTTTT	CASSSRTGRVEKLFF
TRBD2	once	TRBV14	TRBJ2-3	TGTGCCAGCAGCCAAGATAGCGGGAAAGGGTCAGATACGCAGTATTTT	CASSQDSGKGSDTQYF
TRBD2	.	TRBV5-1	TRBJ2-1	TGCGCCAGCAGCACCGGACTAGCGGGAGGGCCCTACAATGAGCAGTTCTTC	CASSTGLAGGPYNEQFF
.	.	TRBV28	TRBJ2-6	TGTGCCAGCAGTTTAACAGTTTCTGGGGCCAACGTCCTGACTTTC	CASSLTVSGANVLTF
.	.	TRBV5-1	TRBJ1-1	TGCGCCAGCAGCTTGGACGGGAATTGGGAAGCTTTCTTT	CASSLDGNWEAFF
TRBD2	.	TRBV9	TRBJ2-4	TGTGCCAGCAGCGTGGGCGGGAGGGCCTCGGAAAACATTCAGTACTTC	CASSVGGRASENIQYF
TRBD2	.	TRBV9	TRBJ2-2	TGTGCCAGCAGCTCCGGGGGGAGCGTCCTAACTCGGTCCGGGGAGCTGTTTTTT	CASSSGGSVLTRSGELFF
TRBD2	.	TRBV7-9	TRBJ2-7	TGTGCCAGCAGCTTGAGGGAGGGCCGTGGGGAGCAGTACTTC	CASSLREGRGEQYF
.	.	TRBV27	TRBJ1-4	TGTGCCAGCAGTCCTACAGGGTTAAGCGAAAAACTGTTTTTT	CASSPTGLSEKLFF
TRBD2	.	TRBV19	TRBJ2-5	TGTGCCAGTAGTATAACTAGCGGGAGTGGAGAGACCCAGTACTTC	CASSITSGSGETQYF
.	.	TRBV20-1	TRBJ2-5	TGCAGTCAGAGACTTCTAGAGACCCAGTACTTC	CSQRLLETQYF
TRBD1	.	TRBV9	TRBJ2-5	TGTGCCAGCAGGGGACAGGGGGCTTGGGAGACCCAGTACTTC	CASRGQGAWETQYF
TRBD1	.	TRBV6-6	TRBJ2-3	TGTGCCAGCAGGCAGGGGGCTAGCACAGATACGCAGTATTTT	CASRQGASTDTQYF
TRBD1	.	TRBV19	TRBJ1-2	TGTGCCAGTAGCCTACAGGGGGCGGATGGCTACACCTTC	CASSLQGADGYTF
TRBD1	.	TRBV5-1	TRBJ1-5	TGCGCCAGCAGCGTAACAGGGGGCAATCAGCCCCAGCATTTT	CASSVTGGNQPQHF
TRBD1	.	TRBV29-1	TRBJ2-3	TGCAGCGTACGAGGCGCCGGGACAGGGGGCGAAGATACGCAGTATTTT	CSVRGAGTGGEDTQYF
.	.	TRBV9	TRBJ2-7	TGTGCCAGCAGCCCAGACAGAGCTACCACCTACGAGCAGTACTTC	CASSPDRATTYEQYF
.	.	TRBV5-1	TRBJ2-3	TGCGCCAGCAGCCCCCGGGACTCGTTCACAGATACGCAGTATTTT	CASSPRDSFTDTQYF
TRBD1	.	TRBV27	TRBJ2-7	TGTGCCAGCAGCAGGGGGCCTTCCGAGCAGTACTTC	CASSRGPSEQYF
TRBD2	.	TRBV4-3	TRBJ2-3	TGCGCCAGCAGCCAAGTATTCACTAGCGGGAGAAGCACAGATACGCAGTATTTT	CASSQVFTSGRSTDTQYF
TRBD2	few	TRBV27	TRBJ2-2	TGTGCCAGCGGGGGGGGATTCAACACCGGGGAGCTGTTTTTT	CASGGGFNTGELFF
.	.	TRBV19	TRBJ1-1	TGTGCCAGTAGTACGACCGGGACATTCCTATCTGAAGCTTTCTTT	CASSTTGTFLSEAFF
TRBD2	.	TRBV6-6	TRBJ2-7	TGTGCCAGCAGTTCCACCTTCGCGGGAGGCTCCTACGAGCAGTACTTC	CASSSTFAGGSYEQYF
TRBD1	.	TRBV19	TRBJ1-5	TGTGCCAGTACCCCGACAGGGACAAGGTATCAGCCCCAGCATTTT	CASTPTGTRYQPQHF
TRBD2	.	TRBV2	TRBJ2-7	TGTGCCAGCAGAACTAGCGACTACTCCTACGAGCAGTACTTC	CASRTSDYSYEQYF
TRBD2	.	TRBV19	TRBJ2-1	TGTGCCAGTAGTATACGACTAGCGGGGGCCACCCTGAGCTCCTACAATGAGCAGTTCTTC	CASSIRLAGATLSSYNEQFF
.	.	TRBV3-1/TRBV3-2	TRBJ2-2	TGTGCCAGCAGCGCAGGCAACACCGGGGAGCTGTTTTTT	CASSAGNTGELFF
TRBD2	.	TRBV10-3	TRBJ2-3	TGTGCCATCAGTGGGACTAGCGGGAGTTTCGGGAGCACAGATACGCAGTATTTT	CAISGTSGSFGSTDTQYF
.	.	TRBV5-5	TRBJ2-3	TGTGCCAGCAGCTTTAGGTGGGAACAGGGCACAGATACGCAGTATTTT	CASSFRWEQGTDTQYF
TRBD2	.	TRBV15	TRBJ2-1	TGTGCCACCAGCAGTTTTAGCGGGGGCCAAGGTGAGCAGTTCTTC	CATSSFSGGQGEQFF
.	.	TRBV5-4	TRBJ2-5	TGTGCCAGCAGCTATACAGGGCTTCGGGAGACCCAGTACTTC	CASSYTGLRETQYF
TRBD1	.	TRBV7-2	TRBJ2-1	TGTGCCAGCAGCTACCAGACAGGGAACCACAATGAGCAGTTCTTC	CASSYQTGNHNEQFF
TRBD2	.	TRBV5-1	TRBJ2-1	TGCGCCAGCAGCTTGGATTGGACTAGCGGGGGGGTTGGCTCCTACAATGAGCAGTTCTTC	CASSLDWTSGGVGSYNEQFF
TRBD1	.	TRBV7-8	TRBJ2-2	TGTGCCAGCAGGGACAGGGGGCGCTGGGTCACCGGGGAGCTGTTTTTT	CASRDRGRWVTGELFF
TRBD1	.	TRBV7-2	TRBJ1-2	TGTGCCAGCAGCTTAGGGGCAGGGGGCGCCGGCTATGGCTACACCTTC	CASSLGAGGAGYGYTF
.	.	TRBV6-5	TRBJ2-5	TGTGCCAGCAGTTACTCTTTCCTCCAGGAGACCCAGTACTTC	CASSYSFLQETQYF
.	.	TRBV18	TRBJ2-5	TGTGCCAGCTCACCGGGTTCCGGGGGAGAGACCCAGTACTTC	CASSPGSGGETQYF
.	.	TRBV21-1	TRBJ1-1	TGTGCCAGCAGCAAAAGACAGAACACTGAAGCTTTCTTT	CASSKRQNTEAFF
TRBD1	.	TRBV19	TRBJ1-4	TGTGCCAGTAGCCCCTATCCAGGGGGCATGGGTGAAAAACTGTTTTTT	CASSPYPGGMGEKLFF
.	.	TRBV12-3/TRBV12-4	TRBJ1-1	TGTGCCAGCAGTTTAACAGGGAGTGAAGCTTTCTTT	CASSLTGSEAFF